The clone carrying this T cell receptor beta chain is a singleton in its sample. The data belong to a study of T cell changes during pregnancy in multiple sclerosis. Repertoires were generated with immunoSEQ multiplex PCR, while TCRdb's copy carries only in-frame clones and drops some. The repertoire holds 25,000 to 35,000 clones, approximately 94% seen once, with approximately 5.3% in the top ten. This CDR3 comprises 15 residues. Germline V gene lookup returns CDR1 MRHNA and CDR2 SNTAGT. V shed 4 bases and J shed 0 bases, with 10 bases lying between them. This receptor was identified in a female donor with multiple sclerosis, enrolled in a pregnancy study. The input for sequencing was CD8+ T cells from peripheral blood mononuclear cells, taken before pregnancy. The chain joins TRBV6-4 to TRBJ2-1; weak D call: TRBD2 (6 bases). The CDR3 DNA follows: TGTGCCAGCAGTGTCGGCGGGAACTCCTACAATGAGCAGTTCTTC. Translated, it gives CASSVGGNSYNEQFF.